The 4 T cell receptor beta chains listed next were all sequenced from one sample in a study of shared clonotypes between healthy human individuals. Profiled with immunoSEQ multiplex PCR; TCRdb holds only in-frame clones, not every one. This sample has approximately 620,000 clones, with around 97% found just once. Source material: naive CD4+ T cells sorted from blood. The sample's subset: CD45RA+ positively selected. These receptors were taken from a woman in her twenties or thirties in good health.

This rearrangement joins TRBV7-9 to TRBJ1-1, with a tentative D call TRBD1 (5 bases). The V end lost 8 bases, the J end lost 2 bases, and 12 bases lay between the germline ends. Germline CDR1 reads SEHNR; CDR2 reads FQNEAQ (reference sequence). The CDR3 runs 13 residues. DNA for the CDR3: TGTGCCAGCGGACTCAGGGCCAACACTGAAGCTTTCTTT. Encoded protein: CASGLRANTEAFF. Together with reference TRBV7-9 and TRBJ1-1, the CDR3 gives the full variable domain: DTGVSQNPRHKITKRGQNVTFRCDPISEHNRLYWYRQTLGQGPEFLTYFQNEAQLEKSRLLSDRFSAERPKGSFSTLEIQRTEQGDSAMYLCASGLRANTEAFFGQGTRLTVV.

Worth noting for this clone: In the same sample, other DNA sequences code for this CDR3. The chain links TRBV5-1 to TRBJ2-3; D call uncertain. Germline loops: CDR1 SGHRS, CDR2 YFSETQ. V shed 4 bases and J shed 2 bases, with 8 bases lying between them. The length of the CDR3 is 13 residues. The CDR3: CASSLRDTDTQYF. DNA of the CDR3: TGCGCCAGCAGCCTTCGAGACACAGATACGCAGTATTTT.

A remark on this clone: A junction end diverges from the germline sequence, so it may reflect a read error. V is TRBV6-1 and J is TRBJ2-6, with a tentative D call TRBD1 (6 bases). The CDR3 runs 10 residues. CDR1 is MNHNS and CDR2 is SASEGT in the germline V gene. Here the CDR3 reads CASREGGLTF. For the CDR3, the DNA is TGTGCCAGCAGAGAAGGGGGACTGACTTTC.

The V call is TRBV27, the J call TRBJ1-2; 7 bases map to TRBD1. V lost 7 bases, J lost 3 bases, and 8 bases stayed unmatched. There are 14 residues in the CDR3. The germline V gene encodes CDR1 MNHEY and CDR2 SMNVEV (reference sequence). CDR3 region: CASKEQGLDYGYTF. CDR3 nucleotides: TGTGCCAGCAAAGAACAGGGGCTTGACTATGGCTACACCTTC.